Shown below are 24 T cell receptor beta chains from a single sample sequenced in a study of blood T cells in healthy people across ages. PCR was performed a second time for about 7 to 12 cycles using a sample-barcoded 5' primer and a J-beta primer mix. TCRdb recomputed calls from the 5' RACE reads with MiXCR, one row per CDR3 protein. The sample holds 1.6 million or so distinct CDR3 sequences, 30% to 40% seen once. Sequenced: blood. The source of these receptors is a woman aged 30 to 39 in good health.

This clonotype was counted many times. This sequence joins TRBV7-2 and TRBJ2-5; D assignment may be TRBD1 or TRBD2 (5 bases each). V was cut by 2 bases and J by 10 bases, with 17 bases left in between. This CDR3 contains 14 residues. CDR1 SGHTA and CDR2 FQGNSA come from the germline V gene. This chain's CDR3 is CASSLMGTLWYQYF. DNA of the CDR3: TGTGCCAGCAGCTTAATGGGGACCCTATGGTACCAGTACTTC.

This chain joins TRBV27 and TRBJ2-1; perhaps TRBD2 as D (6 bases). V lost 3 bases and J 4 bases, leaving 28 bases between the germline ends. CDR3 length: 20 residues. Per the germline V gene, CDR1 is MNHEY and CDR2 is SMNVEV (reference sequence). The CDR3 spells CASSLAPPTSSHSYYNEQFF. DNA for the CDR3: TGTGCCAGCAGTTTGGCCCCCCCAACTAGCTCCCATTCGTATTACAATGAGCAGTTCTTC.

This clonotype has a handful of counts. The chain uses TRBV20-1 and TRBJ2-5; possible D gene TRBD2, 6 bases. Trimming shortened V by 6 bases and J by 4 bases, and 18 bases separated the two germline ends. Germline lookup yields CDR1 DFQATT and CDR2 SNEGSKA (reference sequence). The CDR3 has 14 residues. CDR3 in amino acids: CSADVSRGGETQYF. The CDR3 coding sequence is TGCAGTGCGGACGTAAGTCGGGGAGGAGAGACCCAGTACTTC.

V and J are TRBV5-6 and TRBJ2-5; TRBD1 or TRBD2 may be the D gene (6 bases each). This CDR3 is 14 amino acids long. With 6 bases removed from V and 5 bases from J, the gap between germline ends came to 17 bases. Looked up from germline, CDR1 is SGHDT and CDR2 is YYEEEE. DNA for the CDR3: TGTGCCAGCAAAACTCAGGGGAGGTGGGAGACCCAGTACTTC. The encoded protein is CASKTQGRWETQYF.

This clonotype appeared a few times. The CDR3 DNA sequence: TGCAGTGCCACCGGGACAGGGGGCGGAGGGAGCAGCGCAGATACGCAGTATTTT. Residues: CSATGTGGGGSSADTQYF. This chain joins TRBV20-1 and TRBJ2-3; 12 bases align to TRBD1. The CDR3 runs to 18 residues. The V segment lost 6 bases and the J segment 4 bases; nucleotides outside the gene matches: 17. Germline CDR1 DFQATT, CDR2 SNEGSKA (reference sequence).

As regards this clonotype: A much larger clonotype is one base distant, so this may be a read error. J is TRBJ2-6 and V is TRBV10-3; D might be TRBD1 (5 bases). This CDR3 is built from 13 residues. CDR1 ENHRY and CDR2 SYGVKD come from the germline V gene. Trimming removed 10 bases at V and 1 base at J, with 8 bases between. CDR3 amino acids: CATSGSGANVLTF. The CDR3 DNA is TGTGCCACCTCAGGGTCTGGGGCCAACGTCCTGACTTTC.

This clonotype was seen a few times. The chain carries TRBV20-1 and TRBJ2-3, with 9 bases that match TRBD2. CDR3 length equals 19 residues. CDR1 DFQATT and CDR2 SNEGSKA come from the germline V gene (reference sequence). V lost 0 bases to trimming and J lost 2 bases; unmatched junction nucleotides: 15. In DNA, the CDR3 is TGCAGTGCTAGAGAAGGGCTGACTAGCGGAGTCCTCGACACAGATACGCAGTATTTT. It yields the protein CSAREGLTSGVLDTDTQYF.

V usage is TRBV5-1 and J usage is TRBJ2-7; D possibly corresponds to TRBD1 (5 bases). Germline values: CDR1 SGHRS, CDR2 YFSETQ. This CDR3 is built from 12 residues. V lost 4 bases to trimming and J lost 6 bases, with 11 bases between them. The CDR3 reads CASSPLGREQYF. The CDR3 DNA reads TGCGCCAGCAGCCCCTTGGGGCGCGAGCAGTACTTC.

This clonotype has more than one count but fewer than ten. The chain couples TRBV28 to TRBJ2-5, with 9 bases fitting TRBD2. J was trimmed by 11 bases and V by 11 bases; bases with no gene match: 18. CDR1 and CDR2 (germline): MDHEN, SYDVKM. The CDR3 covers 14 residues. CDR3 sequence: CAGPRRGRAGEQYF. In DNA form, the CDR3 reads TGTGCCGGACCACGACGCGGGAGGGCGGGAGAGCAGTACTTC.

This clonotype appeared many times. This chain joins TRBV10-3 and TRBJ2-5; D possibly matches TRBD1 or TRBD2 (6 bases each). CDR1 is ENHRY and CDR2 is SYGVKD in the germline V gene. V was cut by 6 bases and J by 6 bases, with 14 bases left in between. The CDR3 totals 13 residues. The CDR3 protein is CAIRVQGRQTQYF. As DNA, the CDR3 is TGTGCCATCAGGGTTCAGGGGAGGCAGACCCAGTACTTC.

The V call is TRBV7-9, the J call TRBJ1-1; D gene unclear. Per germline, CDR1 SEHNR and CDR2 FQNEAQ (reference sequence). V was clipped by 0 bases and J by 1 base, with 6 bases between them. CDR3 length: 14 residues. CDR3 nucleotide sequence: TGTGCCAGCAGCTTAGCTGTTGGGAACACTGAAGCTTTCTTT. Its protein product is CASSLAVGNTEAFF.

CDR3 sequence: CATSRDRQGAYEQYF. In DNA form, the CDR3 reads TGTGCCACCAGCAGAGATCGGCAGGGAGCCTACGAGCAGTACTTC. The chain links TRBV15 to TRBJ2-7; D is tentatively TRBD1 or TRBD2 (5 bases each). V was trimmed by 0 bases and J by 2 bases, leaving 11 bases between them. The CDR3 is made up of 15 amino acids. In germline, CDR1 is LNHNV, CDR2 YYDKDF (reference sequence).

The chain combines TRBV5-1 with TRBJ2-7, with D tentatively TRBD2 (7 bases). Trimming stripped 4 bases from V and 7 bases from J, with 21 bases between. Germline-derived CDR1 and CDR2 are SGHRS and YFSETQ. The CDR3 has 15 residues. The CDR3 DNA reads TGCGCCAGCAGCCCGGGGGGCTTCTCCTACAATGAGCAGTACTTC. Protein: CASSPGGFSYNEQYF.

This clonotype appeared once. Since the CDR3 does not end with the conserved phenylalanine or tryptophan, this likely comes from a read error. This chain uses TRBV9 with TRBJ2-1; D remains unclear. This CDR3 has 15 amino acids. CDR1 is SGDLS, CDR2 YYNGEE, per germline. Trimming cost V 4 bases and J 0 bases, with 11 bases left between them. For the CDR3, the DNA is TGTGCCAGCAGCCCTCGGGCCAACTCCTACAATGAGCAGTTCGTC. As protein: CASSPRANSYNEQFV.

The V and J genes are TRBV12-3 or TRBV12-4 and TRBJ2-3, with D tentatively TRBD2 (5 bases). V gave up 5 bases and J gave up 4 bases, with 13 bases separating them. The CDR3 has 14 residues. The CDR3 DNA reads TGTGCCAGCAGTAGAGGGATGAGCCCAGATACGCAGTATTTT. Its translation is CASSRGMSPDTQYF.

This clonotype was counted at least ten times. The J gene is TRBJ2-5, the V gene TRBV7-8; 7 bases align to TRBD2. Germline lookup yields CDR1 SGHVS and CDR2 FQNEAQ. Losses at the gene ends were 1 base for V and 4 bases for J; bases not matched to a gene: 3. The CDR3 totals 14 residues. In DNA form, the CDR3 reads TGTGCCAGCAGCTTAGTTGGCGGGGGAGAGACCCAGTACTTC. This translates into CASSLVGGGETQYF.

In this sample, this clonotype turned up many times. The chain joins TRBV29-1 to TRBJ2-7, with a tentative D call TRBD2 (6 bases). The CDR3 is 12 amino acids. With 4 bases removed from V and 3 bases from J, the gap between germline ends came to 10 bases. Germline-derived CDR1 and CDR2 are SQVTM and ANQGSEA. The chain's CDR3 is CSVVSGSYEQYF. The CDR3 DNA sequence: TGCAGCGTTGTGTCCGGGAGCTACGAGCAGTACTTC.

J is TRBJ1-2 and V is TRBV28; the D gene is possibly TRBD1 (5 bases). This CDR3 has 13 amino acids. With 6 bases removed from V and 4 bases from J, the gap between germline ends came to 12 bases. Germline CDR1 is MDHEN and CDR2 is SYDVKM. The CDR3 nucleotides are TGTGCCAGCAGAACGCAGGGTCGCTATGGCTACACCTTC. As protein: CASRTQGRYGYTF.

This rearrangement joins TRBV5-6 to TRBJ2-7, with D perhaps being TRBD1 or TRBD2 (6 bases each). The germline V and J ends were trimmed by 2 bases and 6 bases, with 12 bases remaining between them. There are 13 residues in the CDR3. CDR1 is SGHDT, CDR2 YYEEEE, per germline. CDR3 amino acids: CASSFSQGGEQYF. The CDR3 coding sequence is TGTGCCAGCAGCTTTTCACAGGGAGGCGAGCAGTACTTC.

The chain employs TRBV20-1 and TRBJ2-3; D gene uncertain. Germline-derived CDR1 and CDR2 are DFQATT and SNEGSKA (reference sequence). The V gene lost 4 bases and the J gene lost 2 bases, with 13 bases spanning the gap. This CDR3 comprises 14 residues. The CDR3 DNA follows: TGCAGTGCTATCGGTCCCGCCTACACAGATACGCAGTATTTT. Amino acids: CSAIGPAYTDTQYF.

This clonotype appeared a few times. The rearrangement uses TRBV7-9 and TRBJ1-1; D unclear. This CDR3 is 15 amino acids long. In germline, CDR1 is SEHNR, CDR2 FQNEAQ (reference sequence). V lost 3 bases, J lost 6 bases, and 17 bases lay in between. CDR3 residues: CASSFLGPGYAEAFF. For the CDR3, the DNA is TGTGCCAGCAGCTTTTTGGGCCCTGGGTACGCTGAAGCTTTCTTT.

The V gene is TRBV9, the J gene TRBJ2-3; TRBD2 matches 8 bases. The CDR3 is 14 residues long. In germline, CDR1 is SGDLS, CDR2 YYNGEE. V trimming: 4 bases; J trimming: 2 bases; junction bases outside the gene matches: 3. CDR3 in amino acids: CASSPGGDTDTQYF. The CDR3, as DNA: TGTGCCAGCAGCCCCGGGGGGGACACAGATACGCAGTATTTT.

The rearrangement uses TRBV7-9 and TRBJ2-7, with D perhaps TRBD1 (6 bases). The CDR3 is 15 amino acids. Trimming took off 0 bases at V and 1 base at J, with 10 bases between the two ends. The V gene's germline CDR1 is SEHNR and CDR2 FQNEAQ (reference sequence). Here the CDR3 reads CASSLAGAPSYEQYF. The DNA for the CDR3 is TGTGCCAGCAGCTTAGCGGGGGCCCCTTCCTACGAGCAGTACTTC.

This clonotype turned up a few times. This CDR3 is CASSQGIQGAKYGYTF. The CDR3 region has the DNA TGTGCCAGCAGCCAAGGAATACAGGGAGCCAAATATGGCTACACCTTC. The chain is built from TRBV3-1 and TRBJ1-2, with D perhaps matching TRBD1 (6 bases). CDR1 and CDR2 (germline): LGHDT, YNNKEL (reference sequence). The CDR3 contains 16 residues. Deletions cut 1 base from V and 5 bases from J, with 17 bases between.